This T cell receptor (beta chain) appears in the sequencing data of a study of tumor-infiltrating lymphocytes in primary liver carcinoma. Looking at the study overall: The cohort included men and women aged 30 to 69 years. Study outcomes and limitations: Among the pair types, tumor region pairs showed more overlap than tumor-adjacent and tumor-blood pairs. Owing to bulk unsorted samples, no comparison was made between CD4+ and CD8+ repertoires.

The germline CDR1 and CDR2 sequences are SGHAT and FQNNGV. The CDR3 is made up of 15 amino acids. Points on this clonotype: No antigen is known for it. A read error may produce the germline difference seen at one junction end.

Starting material of 500 to 600 ng total RNA yielded TCR beta cDNA via a constant-region primer. ARM-PCR was slightly modified, and three nested multiplex PCR rounds with it gave rise to the TCR beta libraries. Two initial PCR rounds of roughly 10 cycles each paired TRBV1-TRBV30 forward primers with a C-beta reverse primer. TCRdb independently ran MiXCR on the multiplex PCR reads; one entry per CDR3 protein. The table shows around 330,000 distinct CDR3 sequences, with about three fifths occurring only once. Both blood RNA, taken from unsorted whole blood, and germline DNA were extracted. Before the surgical procedure, approximately 3.6 milliliters of peripheral blood were collected.

The receptor's source is a woman in her thirties with primary liver carcinoma and hepatitis B virus infection. The chain is built from TRBV11-2 and TRBJ2-5; TRBD2 might be the D (5 bases). Sequencing was done on a sample of peripheral blood. CDR3 sequence: CTSSLGGSVQETQYF. The DNA of the CDR3 is TGTACCAGCAGTTTAGGAGGATCGGTCCAAGAGACCCAGTACTTC.